Presented here are 18 T cell receptor beta chains from one specimen sequenced in a study of graft-versus-host responses after intestinal transplantation. Assay: immunoSEQ multiplex PCR; the TCRdb copy retains only in-frame clones and omits some. Of around 100,000 clones listed, around nine tenths are singletons. For these TCRs, the target antigens are not known. The sequences come from unstimulated CD4+ T cells sorted from spleen or lymph node cells, collected before transplant. Receptors were obtained from a human donor who was the organ donor for an intestinal transplant.

This chain connects TRBV4-2 to TRBJ2-7; no clear D. The V gene's germline CDR1 is LGHNA and CDR2 YNFKEQ. The CDR3 covers 18 residues. Trimming left V 0 bases short and J 0 bases short, with 18 bases between. The CDR3 reads CASSQDEEIGYNSYEQYF. The CDR3, as DNA: TGTGCCAGCAGCCAAGATGAGGAAATCGGATACAACTCCTACGAGCAGTACTTC.

This chain uses TRBV30 with TRBJ2-6, with TRBD1 matching over 10 bases. Germline CDR1 reads GTSNPN; CDR2 reads SVGIG (reference sequence). V was pared by 5 bases and J by 4 bases, with 2 bases of the junction left unmatched. The CDR3 spans 14 residues. For the CDR3, the DNA is TGTGCCTGGGACAGGGGGCAAGGGGCCAACGTCCTGACTTTC. Translation: CAWDRGQGANVLTF.

V usage is TRBV5-4 and J usage is TRBJ2-7, with 9 bases lining up with TRBD1. Germline V gene lookup returns CDR1 SGHNT and CDR2 YYREEE (reference sequence). V lost 1 base to trimming and J lost 3 bases; unmatched junction nucleotides: 2. The CDR3 extends over 14 amino acids. The CDR3 DNA follows: TGTGCCAGCAGCTTGCCGGGACAGGGCTACGAGCAGTACTTC. Translated: CASSLPGQGYEQYF.

The chain couples TRBV7-8 to TRBJ2-7; possibly TRBD1 for D (5 bases). This CDR3 is built from 13 residues. Looked up from germline, CDR1 is SGHVS and CDR2 is FQNEAQ. Deletions cut 1 base from V and 4 bases from J, with 8 bases between. In DNA, the CDR3 is TGTGCCAGCAGCTTAGGGACAAGATACGAGCAGTACTTC. This translates into CASSLGTRYEQYF.

The V and J genes are TRBV11-2 and TRBJ2-7, with a weak D call TRBD1 (5 bases). This CDR3 comprises 14 residues. Germline V gene data show CDR1 as SGHAT and CDR2 as FQNNGV. The V end lost 0 bases, the J end lost 2 bases, and 8 bases lay between the germline ends. The CDR3 protein is CASSLDPGTYEQYF. In nucleotides, the CDR3 is TGTGCCAGCAGCTTAGATCCAGGGACCTACGAGCAGTACTTC.

The rearrangement uses TRBV5-1 and TRBJ2-2; TRBD2 agrees at 12 bases. V trimming: 4 bases; J trimming: 7 bases; junction bases outside the gene matches: 5. Looked up from germline, CDR1 is SGHRS and CDR2 is YFSETQ. This CDR3 region has 15 residues. The CDR3 DNA sequence: TGCGCCAGCAGCCCAGGACTAGCGGGGATCGGGGAGCTGTTTTTT. This codes for CASSPGLAGIGELFF.

The chain joins TRBV7-9 to TRBJ2-1; 7 nucleotides match TRBD2. The length of the CDR3 is 16 residues. The trim removed 5 bases at V and 2 bases at J, leaving 9 bases unmatched. Germline V gene data show CDR1 as SEHNR and CDR2 as FQNEAQ (reference sequence). The CDR3 DNA sequence: TGTGCCAGCAGCCCGGGGACGACTAGCCCCTACAATGAGCAGTTCTTC. It translates to CASSPGTTSPYNEQFF.

The J gene is TRBJ2-1, the V gene TRBV15; either TRBD1 or TRBD2 may fit D (5 bases each). Germline-derived CDR1 and CDR2 are LNHNV and YYDKDF (reference sequence). Deletions cut 2 bases from V and 12 bases from J, with 14 bases between. The CDR3 is made up of 13 amino acids. CDR3 sequence (DNA): TGTGCCACCAGCAGAAAGGACTGGGACGGGCAGTTCTTC. It translates to CATSRKDWDGQFF.

V and J are TRBV6-4 and TRBJ1-2; D is unclear. V was clipped by 2 bases and J by 4 bases, with 14 bases between them. CDR1 and CDR2 from the germline V gene are MRHNA and SNTAGT. The CDR3 is made up of 15 amino acids. In DNA form, the CDR3 reads TGTGCCAGCAGTGACACCCACACGGCTATCTATGGCTACACCTTC. Translated, it gives CASSDTHTAIYGYTF.

The rearrangement links TRBV21-1 to TRBJ1-5. TRBV21-1 constitutes a pseudogene. The CDR3 length is 14 residues. The CDR3 loop is CASLGGAGNQPQHF. For the CDR3, the DNA is TGTGCCAGCTTGGGGGGAGCCGGCAATCAGCCCCAGCATTTT.

This clone was seen a handful of times. The V gene is TRBV28, the J gene TRBJ2-5, with no clear D. V was clipped by 11 bases and J by 0 bases, with 13 bases between them. The CDR3 sequence is 13 residues long. The germline V gene encodes CDR1 MDHEN and CDR2 SYDVKM. The CDR3 loop reads CACGTAYQETQYF. CDR3 DNA: TGTGCCTGCGGTACCGCATACCAAGAGACCCAGTACTTC.

This chain links TRBV4-1 with TRBJ1-1; a weak D match, TRBD1 (6 bases). Trimming left V 0 bases short and J 7 bases short, with 21 bases between. The CDR3 has 17 amino acids. The germline CDR1 and CDR2 sequences are MGHRA and YSYEKL. This chain's CDR3 is CASSQDPLPDQGIEAFF. The CDR3 coding sequence is TGCGCCAGCAGCCAAGACCCCCTGCCGGATCAGGGGATTGAAGCTTTCTTT.

The genes are TRBV7-9 and TRBJ1-1, with D perhaps matching TRBD1 (5 bases). CDR1 and CDR2 from the germline V gene are SEHNR and FQNEAQ (reference sequence). Trimming shortened V by 3 bases and J by 1 base, and 15 bases separated the two germline ends. This CDR3 is 16 amino acids long. CDR3 protein: CASSFPGGEGNTEAFF. CDR3 in DNA: TGTGCCAGCAGCTTCCCGGGGGGGGAAGGGAACACTGAAGCTTTCTTT.

This clone has a single count. The junction and the germline gene differ at one end; a read error may be behind it. The CDR3 spells CAIGLQGGNTEAFF. CDR3 sequence (DNA): TGTGCTATTGGTTTGCAGGGGGGCAACACTGAAGCTTTCTTT. The V gene is TRBV12-5, the J gene TRBJ1-1; 7 nucleotides line up with TRBD1. The CDR3 has 14 residues. Germline CDR1 is LGHNT and CDR2 is FRNRAP.

V gene TRBV10-3 combines with J gene TRBJ2-2, with 11 bases lining up with TRBD1. CDR3 size: 14 residues. Germline trimming cut 6 bases from V and 6 bases from J; bases unmatched to any gene: 3. The germline CDR1 and CDR2 sequences are ENHRY and SYGVKD. Here the CDR3 DNA reads TGTGCCATCAGGGGGACAGGGGGACCCGGGGAGCTGTTTTTT. It yields the protein CAIRGTGGPGELFF.

The chain is built from TRBV7-2 and TRBJ2-3; 9 nucleotides align to TRBD1. Germline CDR1 reads SGHTA; CDR2 reads FQGNSA. Losses at the gene ends were 4 bases for V and 2 bases for J; bases not matched to a gene: 7. This CDR3 is 16 amino acids long. CDR3 region: CASSSHGTGTTDTQYF. The CDR3 DNA is TGTGCCAGCAGCTCCCACGGGACAGGGACCACAGATACGCAGTATTTT.

The rearrangement uses TRBV5-1 and TRBJ2-1; TRBD1 agrees at 7 bases. The CDR3 is 14 amino acids. After removal of 0 bases from V and 6 bases from J, the junction contained 3 bases not matched to a gene. Germline V gene sequence: CDR1 SGHRS, CDR2 YFSETQ. The CDR3 sequence is CASSLDTGVNEQFF. The DNA for the CDR3 is TGCGCCAGCAGCTTGGACACAGGGGTCAATGAGCAGTTCTTC.

The genes are TRBV5-1 and TRBJ2-7, with a weak D call TRBD1 (6 bases). Germline CDR1 SGHRS, CDR2 YFSETQ. Trimming left V 0 bases short and J 2 bases short, with 9 bases between. The CDR3 length is 14 residues. This CDR3 reads CASSLGAGAYEQYF. CDR3 DNA sequence: TGCGCCAGCAGCTTGGGAGCAGGGGCCTACGAGCAGTACTTC.